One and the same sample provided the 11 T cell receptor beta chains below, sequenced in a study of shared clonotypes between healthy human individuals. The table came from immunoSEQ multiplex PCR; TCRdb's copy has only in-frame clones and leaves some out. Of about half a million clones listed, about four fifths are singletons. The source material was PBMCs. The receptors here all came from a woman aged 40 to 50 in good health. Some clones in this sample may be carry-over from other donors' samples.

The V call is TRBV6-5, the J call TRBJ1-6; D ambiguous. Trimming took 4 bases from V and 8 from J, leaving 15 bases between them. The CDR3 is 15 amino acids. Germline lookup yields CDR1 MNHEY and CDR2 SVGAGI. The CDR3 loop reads CASSLLVGPDSPLHF. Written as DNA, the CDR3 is TGTGCCAGCAGTTTACTTGTAGGGCCGGATTCACCCCTCCACTTT.

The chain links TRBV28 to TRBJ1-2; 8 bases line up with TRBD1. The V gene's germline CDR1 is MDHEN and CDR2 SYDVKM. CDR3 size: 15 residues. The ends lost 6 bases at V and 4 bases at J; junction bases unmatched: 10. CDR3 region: CASRDQGAFGYGYTF. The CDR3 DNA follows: TGTGCCAGCAGAGATCAGGGGGCGTTTGGCTATGGCTACACCTTC.

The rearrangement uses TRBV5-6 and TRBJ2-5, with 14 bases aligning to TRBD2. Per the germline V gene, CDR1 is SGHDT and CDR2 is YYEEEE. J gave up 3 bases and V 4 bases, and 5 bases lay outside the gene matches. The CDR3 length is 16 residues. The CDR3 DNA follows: TGTGCCAGCAGCCGTCGACTAGCGGGAGGGGAAGAGACCCAGTACTTC. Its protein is CASSRRLAGGEETQYF. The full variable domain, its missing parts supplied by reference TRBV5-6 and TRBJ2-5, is DAGVTQSPTHLIKTRGQQVTLRCSPKSGHDTVSWYQQALGQGPQFIFQYYEEEERQRGNFPDRFSGHQFPNYSSELNVNALLLGDSALYLCASSRRLAGGEETQYFGPGTRLLVL.

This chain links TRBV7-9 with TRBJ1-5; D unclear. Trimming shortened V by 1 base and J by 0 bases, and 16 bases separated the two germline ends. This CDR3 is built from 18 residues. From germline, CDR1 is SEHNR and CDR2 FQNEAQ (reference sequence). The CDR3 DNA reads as TGTGCCAGCAGCTTAGATCCAGGTGGAACCTATAGCAATCAGCCCCAGCATTTT. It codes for CASSLDPGGTYSNQPQHF.

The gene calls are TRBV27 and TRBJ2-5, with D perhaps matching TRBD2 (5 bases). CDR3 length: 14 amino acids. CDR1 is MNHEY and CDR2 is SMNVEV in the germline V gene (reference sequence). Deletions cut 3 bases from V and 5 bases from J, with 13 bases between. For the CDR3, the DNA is TGTGCCAGCAGTTTGAGGGCAAGGTGGGAGACCCAGTACTTC. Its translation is CASSLRARWETQYF.

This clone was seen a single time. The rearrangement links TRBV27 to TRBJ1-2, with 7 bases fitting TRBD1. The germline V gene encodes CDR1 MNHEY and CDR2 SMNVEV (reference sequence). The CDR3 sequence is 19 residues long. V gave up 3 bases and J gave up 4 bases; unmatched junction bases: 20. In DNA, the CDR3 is TGTGCCAGCAGTTTCTCACCCCGACAGGGAACCTGGATTCTCTATGGCTACACCTTC. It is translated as CASSFSPRQGTWILYGYTF.

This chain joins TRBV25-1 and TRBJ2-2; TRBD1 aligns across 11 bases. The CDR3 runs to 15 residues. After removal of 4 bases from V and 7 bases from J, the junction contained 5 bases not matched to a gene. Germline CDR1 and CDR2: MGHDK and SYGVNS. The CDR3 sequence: CASSGGTGGHGELFF. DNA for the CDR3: TGTGCCAGCAGTGGTGGGACAGGGGGGCACGGGGAGCTGTTTTTT.

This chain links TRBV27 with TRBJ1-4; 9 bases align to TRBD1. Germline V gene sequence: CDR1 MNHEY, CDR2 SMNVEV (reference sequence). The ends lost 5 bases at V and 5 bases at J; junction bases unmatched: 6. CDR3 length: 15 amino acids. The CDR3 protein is CASSTAGTGNEKLFF. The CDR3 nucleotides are TGTGCCAGCAGTACTGCCGGGACAGGGAATGAAAAACTGTTTTTT.

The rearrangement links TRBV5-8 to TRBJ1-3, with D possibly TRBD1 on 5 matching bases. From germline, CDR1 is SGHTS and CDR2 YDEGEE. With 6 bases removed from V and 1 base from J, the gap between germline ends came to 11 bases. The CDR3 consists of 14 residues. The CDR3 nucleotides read TGTGCCAGCATCCGTACAGGATCTGGAAACACCATATATTTT. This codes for CASIRTGSGNTIYF.

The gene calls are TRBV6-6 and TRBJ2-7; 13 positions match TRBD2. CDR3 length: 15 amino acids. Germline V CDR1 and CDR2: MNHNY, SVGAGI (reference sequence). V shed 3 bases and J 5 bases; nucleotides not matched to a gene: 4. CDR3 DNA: TGTGCCAGCAGTTATAGCGGACTAGCGGGAGACGAGCAGTACTTC. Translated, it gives CASSYSGLAGDEQYF.

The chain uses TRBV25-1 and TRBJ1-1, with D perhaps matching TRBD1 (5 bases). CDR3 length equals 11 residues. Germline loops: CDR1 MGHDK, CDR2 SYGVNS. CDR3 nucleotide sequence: TGTGTCGCGACAGAGAACACTGAAGCTTTCTTT. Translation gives CVATENTEAFF.